The 24 T cell receptor beta chains listed next were all sequenced from one sample in a study of T-cell memory formation after mild COVID-19. TCRdb re-analysed the 5' RACE reads in MiXCR, keeping a single row per CDR3 protein. Of about 49,000 distinct CDR3 sequences listed, around 7% are singletons. The sample was PBMCs or a T cell subset sorted from them (not recorded which). The source of these receptors is a man in his late teens or twenties who had mild COVID-19 (a few samples of this study predate the infection). Cell type and time point are not known.

This clonotype turned up a few times. The chain links TRBV12-3 or TRBV12-4 to TRBJ2-3; 12 bases are shared with TRBD2. With V trimmed by 6 bases and J by 6 bases, 10 bases remained unmatched. This CDR3 is built from 16 residues. CDR3 region: CASSTTLAGGPDTQYF. DNA of the CDR3: TGTGCCAGCAGCACGACTCTAGCGGGGGGGCCGGATACGCAGTATTTT.

Ten or more counts support this clonotype. V and J are TRBV5-1 and TRBJ2-2, with D uncertain. The CDR3 runs to 12 residues. V was shortened by 2 bases and J by 6 bases, with 5 bases between the two germline ends. Germline CDR1 SGHRS, CDR2 YFSETQ. DNA of the CDR3: TGCGCCAGCAGCTTAAGACCCGGGGAGCTGTTTTTT. Its translation is CASSLRPGELFF.

This clonotype was found a few times. This sequence joins TRBV18 and TRBJ2-7; D unresolved. Germline V gives CDR1 KGHSH, CDR2 LQKENI. Between the trimmed V and J ends, which lost 2 bases and 4 bases, there was a span of 18 bases. CDR3 size: 16 residues. CDR3 amino acids: CASSPSVWGSRYEQYF. The CDR3, as DNA: TGTGCCAGCTCACCATCTGTTTGGGGATCTCGGTACGAGCAGTACTTC.

In its sample, this clonotype was seen many times. V usage is TRBV7-9 and J usage is TRBJ2-5, with D unclear. The CDR3 is 13 residues long. Germline V gene lookup returns CDR1 SEHNR and CDR2 FQNEAQ (reference sequence). Trimming took 11 bases from V and 1 from J, leaving 14 bases between them. The CDR3 DNA reads TGTGCCGGAACCTCAACGTCCCAAGAGACCCAGTACTTC. Amino acids: CAGTSTSQETQYF.

This clonotype was detected many times. The V call is TRBV7-2, the J call TRBJ2-7; D possibly corresponds to TRBD2 (6 bases). The CDR3 runs 14 residues. V was cut by 8 bases and J by 2 bases, with 16 bases left in between. Germline CDR1 is SGHTA and CDR2 is FQGNSA. CDR3 DNA sequence: TGTGCCAGCCAACTCGGCGGGACGGCCTACGAGCAGTACGTC. Translation: CASQLGGTAYEQYV.

This clonotype was seen ten or more times. The chain combines TRBV7-9 with TRBJ1-1, with unresolved D. Germline CDR1 and CDR2: SEHNR and FQNEAQ (reference sequence). This CDR3 has 14 amino acids. Trimming took 5 bases from V and 2 from J, leaving 12 bases between them. The CDR3 DNA is TGTGCCAGCAGCCGCGGACTCCTAAACACTGAAGCTTTCTTT. Residues: CASSRGLLNTEAFF.

The rearrangement uses TRBV2 and TRBJ2-5; 11 bases are a match to TRBD2. The CDR3 contains 15 residues. The V gene's germline CDR1 is SNHLY and CDR2 FYNNEI. V lost 6 bases, J lost 3 bases, and 6 bases stayed unmatched. The CDR3 nucleotides read TGTGCCAGCAGGGGATCGGGACTAGCGGAAGAGACCCAGTACTTC. This gives the protein CASRGSGLAEETQYF.

V gene TRBV7-2 combines with J gene TRBJ2-4, with D possibly TRBD1 on 5 matching bases. The CDR3 loop spans 14 amino acids. The ends were cut back, 3 bases at V and 5 bases at J, with 11 bases in the middle. In germline, CDR1 is SGHTA, CDR2 FQGNSA. The CDR3 sequence is CASSFRDGQNIQYF. CDR3 sequence (DNA): TGTGCCAGCAGCTTCAGGGATGGGCAAAACATTCAGTACTTC.

This clonotype appeared a few times. V and J are TRBV3-1 and TRBJ1-2; D not certain. V gave up 1 base and J gave up 5 bases, with 8 bases separating them. The CDR3 runs to 13 residues. CDR1 and CDR2 from the germline V gene are LGHDT and YNNKEL (reference sequence). The CDR3 reads CASSQGSTYGYTF. CDR3 sequence (DNA): TGTGCCAGCAGCCAAGGGAGCACGTATGGCTACACCTTC.

This clonotype came up a few times. This chain links TRBV12-3 or TRBV12-4 with TRBJ1-1; D is uncertain. This CDR3 comprises 12 residues. The ends were cut back, 3 bases at V and 4 bases at J, with 6 bases in the middle. CDR3 DNA: TGTGCCAGCAGTTTGAAGCTCACTGAAGCTTTCTTT. This sequence encodes CASSLKLTEAFF.

This clonotype was seen a few times. The chain carries TRBV9 and TRBJ2-2; 12 positions agree with TRBD1. The J segment lost 3 bases and the V segment lost 3 bases, leaving 9 bases of the junction unmatched. Germline V gene data show CDR1 as SGDLS and CDR2 as YYNGEE. The CDR3 is 18 amino acids. CDR3 sequence reads: CASSARSGTGGDTGELFF. The CDR3 bases are TGTGCCAGCAGCGCCCGATCCGGGACAGGGGGCGACACCGGGGAGCTGTTTTTT.

This clonotype was seen repeatedly, ten times or more. This sequence joins TRBV7-9 and TRBJ2-2, with 8 bases identical to TRBD1. CDR1 and CDR2 from the germline V gene are SEHNR and FQNEAQ (reference sequence). With V trimmed by 5 bases and J by 4 bases, 3 bases remained unmatched. The CDR3 is made up of 14 amino acids. DNA of the CDR3: TGTGCCAGCAGCGAACAGGGGGGCACCGGGGAGCTGTTTTTT. Translated, it gives CASSEQGGTGELFF.

This clonotype was picked up a small number of times. The chain carries TRBV7-2 and TRBJ1-1, with D hard to call. Germline V gene lookup returns CDR1 SGHTA and CDR2 FQGNSA. Between the trimmed V and J ends, which lost 1 base and 0 bases, there was a span of 9 bases. This CDR3 is 15 amino acids long. The CDR3 nucleotides are TGTGCCAGCAGCTTAGTAGGACCGATGAACACTGAAGCTTTCTTT. It translates to CASSLVGPMNTEAFF.

This clonotype was seen repeatedly, ten times or more. This chain links TRBV10-3 with TRBJ1-6, with 7 positions matching TRBD1. The CDR3 sequence is 14 residues long. Germline V gene lookup returns CDR1 ENHRY and CDR2 SYGVKD. Germline trimming cut 7 bases from V and 7 bases from J; bases unmatched to any gene: 7. The CDR3 bases are TGTGCCATCAAACAGGGGATAGAGAATTCACCCCTCCACTTT. Amino acids: CAIKQGIENSPLHF.

The sample holds a few counts of this clonotype. This rearrangement joins TRBV7-2 to TRBJ2-5; D is perhaps TRBD2 (6 bases). The V end was cut by 3 bases, the J end by 5 bases, with 13 bases between. The CDR3 is 14 amino acids. Germline V gene sequence: CDR1 SGHTA, CDR2 FQGNSA. The DNA of the CDR3 is TGTGCCAGCAGCTTGGGACTCACAGCGGAGACCCAGTACTTC. It specifies CASSLGLTAETQYF.

This clonotype showed up many times. The chain joins TRBV4-2 to TRBJ2-2; TRBD2 agrees at 8 bases. CDR1 and CDR2 (germline): LGHNA, YNFKEQ. The V gene end was trimmed by 2 bases and the J gene end by 3 bases; junction bases not matched to a gene: 5. The CDR3 has 16 residues. CDR3 residues: CASSQFGTRDTGELFF. DNA for the CDR3: TGTGCCAGCAGCCAATTTGGGACTAGAGACACCGGGGAGCTGTTTTTT.

The chain combines TRBV7-2 with TRBJ2-5, with D perhaps assigned TRBD1 or TRBD2 (6 bases each). Germline V lookup: CDR1 SGHTA, CDR2 FQGNSA. Trimming left V 5 bases short and J 6 bases short, with 19 bases between. The CDR3 runs 15 residues. The CDR3 region is CASSPSVQGGKTQYF. The DNA for the CDR3 is TGTGCCAGCAGCCCTTCGGTTCAAGGGGGGAAGACCCAGTACTTC. Filled out from reference TRBV7-2 and TRBJ2-5, the complete variable domain reads GAGVSQSPSNKVTEKGKDVELRCDPISGHTALYWYRQSLGQGLEFLIYFQGNSAPDKSGLPSDRFSAERTGGSVSTLTIQRTQQEDSAVYLCASSPSVQGGKTQYFGPGTRLLVL.

The rearrangement joins TRBV11-2 to TRBJ2-3; D is unclear. The CDR3 has 14 amino acids. From germline, CDR1 is SGHAT and CDR2 FQNNGV. V lost 6 bases, J lost 4 bases, and 14 bases lay in between. CDR3 residues: CASRDRQSADTQYF. The CDR3 bases are TGTGCCAGCAGGGACCGACAATCGGCAGATACGCAGTATTTT.

The V and J genes are TRBV6-5 and TRBJ1-5; possible D gene TRBD1, 6 bases. V was shortened by 6 bases and J by 0 bases, with 9 bases between the two germline ends. Germline CDR1 MNHEY, CDR2 SVGAGI. CDR3 length equals 14 residues. CDR3 bases: TGTGCCAGCAGCTCGACAGGTAGCAATCAGCCCCAGCATTTT. This encodes CASSSTGSNQPQHF.

The table lists this clonotype with a few counts. J is TRBJ1-1 and V is TRBV12-3 or TRBV12-4; D might be TRBD1 (6 bases). Trimming removed 5 bases from V and 3 bases from J, with 13 bases in between. The CDR3 consists of 14 residues. The CDR3 DNA follows: TGTGCCAGCAGTCCACAGGGAAGGGACACTGAAGCTTTCTTT. Protein product: CASSPQGRDTEAFF.

This clonotype was counted ten times or more. This chain connects TRBV7-6 to TRBJ2-3, with TRBD2 as a possible D gene (5 bases). The CDR3 has 16 residues. Germline V CDR1 and CDR2: SGHVS, FNYEAQ. V lost 2 bases and J 1 base, leaving 13 bases between the germline ends. CDR3: CASSLTLPGGTDTQYF. Written as DNA, the CDR3 is TGTGCCAGCAGCTTAACCCTACCCGGGGGCACAGATACGCAGTATTTT.

This clonotype turned up a few times. This chain joins TRBV23-1 and TRBJ2-1, with 9 bases fitting TRBD1. TRBV23-1 is an ORF for which the function is uncertain. The V segment lost 6 bases and the J segment 5 bases; nucleotides outside the gene matches: 5. The CDR3 runs to 14 residues. The CDR3 loop is CASRPGDRDNEQFF. DNA for the CDR3: TGCGCCAGCAGACCCGGGGACAGGGACAATGAGCAGTTCTTC.

The table lists this clonotype with a few counts. The chain joins TRBV12-3 or TRBV12-4 to TRBJ2-2; D ambiguous. Trimming removed 2 bases at V and 0 bases at J, with 10 bases between. The CDR3 extends over 16 amino acids. CDR3 coding DNA: TGTGCCAGCAGTTTATTATCTACTTCGAACACCGGGGAGCTGTTTTTT. Its protein is CASSLLSTSNTGELFF.

This clonotype appeared many times. The CDR3 here is CASSPTGTGELFF. The CDR3, as DNA: TGTGCCAGCAGCCCGACGGGCACCGGGGAGCTGTTTTTT. V usage is TRBV7-2 and J usage is TRBJ2-2; D is ambiguous. The CDR3 is made up of 13 amino acids. From germline, CDR1 is SGHTA and CDR2 FQGNSA. V was pared by 5 bases and J by 4 bases, with 8 bases between.